Listed below are T cell receptor beta chains from one sample, sequenced in a study of blood T cells in healthy people across ages. TCRdb reanalysed the 5' RACE reads using MiXCR and keeps one entry per CDR3 protein. The data show hundreds of thousands of distinct CDR3 sequences, with around 50% seen just once and roughly 18% held by the top ten. The sample taken for sequencing was blood. Every receptor here comes from a man of 80 years or more in good health. The CDR3 runs from the conserved cysteine through the conserved F or W. D genes are given only for firm matches. Clone size is not always given. Where it is, it says once, few, many or a class for expanded clones.

V gene,clone size,J gene,D gene,CDR3 protein,CDR3 DNA
TRBV7-2,-,TRBJ2-1,TRBD2,CASSLAPSGPYNEQFF,TGTGCCAGCAGCTTAGCGCCTAGCGGGCCTTACAATGAGCAGTTCTTC
TRBV7-3,-,TRBJ2-4,TRBD2,CASSLTSPLPGLAGGLNEQYF,TGTGCCAGCAGCTTAACCTCTCCTTTACCGGGACTAGCGGGAGGGCTGAATGAGCAGTACTTC
TRBV7-2,few,TRBJ2-4,-,CASSFARENIQYF,TGTGCCAGCAGCTTTGCCAGGGAAAACATTCAGTACTTC
TRBV10-3,-,TRBJ2-5,-,CAISERSLEETQYF,TGTGCCATCAGTGAAAGGTCTTTAGAAGAGACCCAGTACTTC
TRBV20-1,few,TRBJ2-7,-,CSAIASYEQYF,TGCAGTGCTATTGCGAGCTACGAGCAGTACTTC
TRBV10-3,once,TRBJ1-2,-,CAISESGGGFGYTF,TGTGCCATCAGTGAGTCTGGCGGGGGGTTTGGCTACACCTTC
TRBV4-1,few,TRBJ2-1,-,CASSQDWILEGNNEQFF,TGCGCCAGCAGCCAAGATTGGATCCTAGAGGGTAACAATGAGCAGTTCTTC
TRBV29-1,-,TRBJ1-2,TRBD1,CSVAGQGLSRTF,TGCAGCGTTGCGGGACAGGGACTTTCTCGCACCTTC
TRBV5-1,many,TRBJ2-3,TRBD2,CASSFGLAGTGDTQYF,TGCGCCAGCAGCTTCGGACTAGCGGGGACCGGGGATACGCAGTATTTT
TRBV6-1,-,TRBJ2-1,TRBD1,CASSEYSRTGKRETQFF,TGTGCCAGCAGTGAATATTCGAGGACAGGGAAGCGAGAGACCCAGTTCTTC
TRBV12-3/TRBV12-4,-,TRBJ2-5,TRBD2,CASSLRRGRAGGETQYF,TGTGCCAGCAGTTTAAGGAGGGGACGAGCGGGAGGAGAGACCCAGTACTTC
TRBV9,-,TRBJ1-1,TRBD1,CASSPRTGEGGLGEAFF,TGTGCCAGCAGCCCAAGGACAGGGGAAGGAGGATTGGGTGAAGCTTTCTTT
TRBV12-3/TRBV12-4,-,TRBJ1-3,-,CASSFDSGNTTYF,TGTGCCAGCAGCTTTGACTCTGGAAACACCACATATTTT
TRBV12-3/TRBV12-4,few,TRBJ2-7,TRBD2,CASSLYRGGGYEQYF,TGTGCCAGCAGTTTATACCGTGGGGGGGGTTACGAGCAGTACTTC
TRBV7-2,-,TRBJ2-7,-,CASSLHPWADEQYF,TGTGCCAGCAGCCTCCATCCTTGGGCGGACGAGCAGTACTTC
TRBV7-7,few,TRBJ2-1,-,CASSFSLQSGEQFF,TGTGCTAGCAGCTTTTCCCTCCAGTCTGGGGAGCAGTTCTTC
TRBV20-1,-,TRBJ2-3,-,CSARILNTDTQYF,TGCAGTGCTAGGATCCTGAACACAGATACGCAGTATTTT
TRBV21-1,once,TRBJ2-5,-,CARDRDREETQYF,TGTGCCAGGGACCGGGACAGGGAGGAGACCCAGTACTTC
TRBV12-3/TRBV12-4,-,TRBJ2-3,-,CASSRPQGGSTDMQYF,TGTGCCAGCAGTCGTCCCCAAGGGGGTAGCACAGATATGCAGTATTTT
TRBV7-2,few,TRBJ2-1,-,CASSFDTGADEQFF,TGTGCCAGCAGCTTCGATACGGGAGCAGATGAGCAGTTCTTC
TRBV7-9,few,TRBJ1-2,-,CASSLIGEGYTF,TGTGCCAGCAGCTTAATCGGGGAAGGCTACACCTTC
TRBV2,-,TRBJ1-2,TRBD1,CASSDPGQERVAGWHGYTF,TGTGCCAGCAGTGACCCCGGACAGGAGAGGGTTGCAGGGTGGCATGGCTACACCTTC
TRBV20-1,-,TRBJ1-6,-,CSAPSAQAGVDSPLHF,TGCAGTGCTCCCTCAGCGCAGGCTGGGGTCGATTCACCCCTCCACTTT
TRBV29-1,-,TRBJ2-2,TRBD1,CSVNRGGTGELFF,TGCAGCGTTAACAGGGGTGGTACCGGGGAGCTGTTTTTT
TRBV11-2,once,TRBJ1-6,-,CASSLGTNSPLHF,TGTGCCAGCAGCTTAGGTACCAACTCACCCCTCCACTTT
TRBV10-3,-,TRBJ1-5,-,CAISDPRGNQPQHF,TGTGCCATCAGTGATCCTAGGGGCAATCAGCCCCAGCATTTT
TRBV11-3,-,TRBJ2-1,TRBD2,CASSLGSSGSPNEQFF,TGTGCCAGCAGCTTAGGGTCTAGCGGGAGTCCGAATGAGCAGTTCTTC
TRBV5-1,few,TRBJ2-3,TRBD1,CASRPGQGTDTQYF,TGCGCCAGCAGACCGGGACAGGGCACAGATACGCAGTATTTT
TRBV27,-,TRBJ2-1,TRBD1,CASSDLRARGQSYNEQFF,TGTGCCAGCAGTGACCTCCGGGCCAGGGGGCAATCATACAATGAGCAGTTCTTC
TRBV30,-,TRBJ2-7,TRBD1,CAWVKTGGTYEQYF,TGTGCCTGGGTTAAAACAGGGGGGACCTACGAGCAGTACTTC
TRBV28,once,TRBJ1-5,-,CASSLLGARGGQSQHF,TGTGCCAGCAGTTTATTGGGGGCGAGGGGTGGACAGTCCCAGCATTTT
TRBV29-1,-,TRBJ2-7,TRBD1,CSVKTGDEQYF,TGCAGCGTTAAGACAGGGGACGAGCAGTACTTC
TRBV5-4,few,TRBJ1-2,-,CASSLVRAGYDGYGYTF,TGTGCCAGCAGCTTGGTTAGGGCAGGGTACGATGGCTATGGCTACACCTTC
TRBV20-1,many,TRBJ2-3,-,CSVDSRNTDTQYF,TGCAGCGTTGACTCACGAAACACAGATACGCAGTATTTT
TRBV5-1,few,TRBJ2-5,-,CASSRKLGGEETQYF,TGCGCCAGCAGCCGTAAACTAGGGGGAGAGGAGACCCAGTACTTC
TRBV29-1,-,TRBJ1-2,-,CSVPYTPILGGNGYGYTF,TGCAGCGTTCCCTATACGCCGATCTTAGGGGGGAACGGCTATGGCTACACCTTC
TRBV28,-,TRBJ2-1,TRBD2,CASSVAGSYNEQFF,TGTGCCAGCAGTGTAGCGGGCTCCTACAATGAGCAGTTCTTC
TRBV28,-,TRBJ2-7,-,CASSPPLYEQYF,TGTGCCAGCAGCCCCCCACTCTACGAGCAGTACTTC
TRBV6-5,many,TRBJ2-1,TRBD1,CASRGQGYNEQFF,TGTGCCAGCAGGGGACAGGGCTACAATGAGCAGTTCTTC
TRBV27,few,TRBJ2-3,-,CASSLLSGDTSTDTQYF,TGTGCCAGCAGTTTACTCTCGGGCGACACTAGCACAGATACGCAGTATTTT
TRBV9,few,TRBJ2-1,TRBD2,CASRTTSGGLDEQFF,TGTGCCAGCAGAACTACTAGCGGGGGGTTGGATGAGCAGTTCTTC
TRBV4-2,few,TRBJ2-3,-,CASSQGGLRDTQYF,TGTGCCAGCAGCCAAGGGGGCTTGAGGGATACGCAGTATTTT
TRBV21-1,-,TRBJ2-1,-,CASRRVGGGAFF,-
TRBV20-1,-,TRBJ1-1,TRBD1,CSARAGGMNTEAFF,TGCAGTGCTAGGGCAGGGGGGATGAACACTGAAGCTTTCTTT
TRBV12-3/TRBV12-4,-,TRBJ2-7,TRBD1,CASSPGGQGPYEQYF,TGTGCCAGCAGTCCCGGGGGACAGGGACCTTACGAGCAGTACTTC
TRBV7-6,-,TRBJ2-7,-,CASSCAGADEQYF,TGTGCCAGCAGCTGTGCAGGGGCAGACGAGCAGTACTTC
TRBV25-1,-,TRBJ2-1,-,CASKHTITNEQFF,TGTGCCAGCAAGCATACTATTACCAATGAGCAGTTCTTC
TRBV11-2,-,TRBJ1-1,-,CAAGKAGENTEAFF,TGTGCCGCTGGCAAGGCAGGGGAGAACACTGAAGCTTTCTTT